This TCR beta chain was observed in a study of metastatic and nonmetastatic thyroid tumors. As for the study in general: Across peripheral blood and tumor or nodule tissue samples taken from malignant and benign thyroid patients, the repertoires were compared with one another.

Every patient was untreated before thyroid surgery. Source study methods: A classifier of distant metastasis in papillary thyroid cancer was built from CDR3 differences (across clinicopathological groups). TCRdb re-called clones via MiXCR from the PCR reads. The V and J calls and clone size are TCRdb's, not the authors'. This table holds roughly 16,000 clones, roughly 26% found once. Regarding this clone: The antigen is not known.

V lost 7 bases to trimming and J lost 1 base; unmatched junction nucleotides: 19. Germline CDR1 DFQATT, CDR2 SNEGSKA (reference sequence). The CDR3 consists of 19 residues. Whole-study results and caveats: Reported TCR beta diversity, measured in blood and tumor, was significantly higher for malignant thyroid tumors than for benign nodules.

The clonotype comes from a male donor with papillary thyroid cancer or a benign thyroid nodule (not recorded which). Some clones in this sample may be carry-over from other donors' samples. The sample consisted of tumor tissue. This rearrangement joins TRBV20-1 to TRBJ2-2; TRBD2 aligns across 9 bases. The CDR3 nucleotides read TGCAGTGTGGGGGGGAACCCTAGCGGGACCCTAGGGAACACCGGGGAGCTGTTTTTT. It translates to CSVGGNPSGTLGNTGELFF.